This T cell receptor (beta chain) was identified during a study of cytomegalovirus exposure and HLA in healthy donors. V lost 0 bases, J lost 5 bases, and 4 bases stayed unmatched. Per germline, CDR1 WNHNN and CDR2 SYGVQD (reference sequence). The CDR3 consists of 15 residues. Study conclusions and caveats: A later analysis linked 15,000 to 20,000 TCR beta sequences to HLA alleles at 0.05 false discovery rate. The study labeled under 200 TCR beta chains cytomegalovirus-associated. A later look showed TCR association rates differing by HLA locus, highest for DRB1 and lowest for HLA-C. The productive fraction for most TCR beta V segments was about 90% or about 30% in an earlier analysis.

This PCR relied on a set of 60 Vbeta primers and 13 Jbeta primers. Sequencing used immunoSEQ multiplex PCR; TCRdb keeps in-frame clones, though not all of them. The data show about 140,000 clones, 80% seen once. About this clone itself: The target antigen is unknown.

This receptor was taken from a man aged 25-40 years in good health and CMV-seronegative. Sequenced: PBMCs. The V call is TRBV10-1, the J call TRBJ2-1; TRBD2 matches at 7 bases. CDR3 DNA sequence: TGCGCCAGCAGTGAGTCGGCTAGCGGACACAATGAGCAGTTCTTC. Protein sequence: CASSESASGHNEQFF.